The rows below give T cell receptor beta chains drawn from one sample of a study of blood T cell repertoires in COVID-19. TCRdb keeps only in-frame clones here, not all; method: immunoSEQ multiplex PCR. The repertoire includes roughly 150,000 clones, around 80% of them detected once, and roughly 0.58% sits in the top ten. Sample: peripheral blood. All receptors derive from a man between 60 and 75 years old with acute or convalescent COVID-19. Each CDR3 is given with its conserved first and last residue. The D gene is left open where the match is weak. The size field is filled for only some rows; it gives once, few, many or a size class.

size	D	V	J	CDR3	DNA
-	-	TRBV9	TRBJ1-2	CASSATGLGGYTF	TGTGCCAGCAGCGCAACAGGGTTGGGTGGCTACACCTTC
-	TRBD1	TRBV6-6	TRBJ1-3	CASSYGGGTGNTIYF	TGTGCCAGCAGTTACGGAGGGGGCACTGGAAACACCATATATTTT
-	TRBD1	TRBV3-1/TRBV3-2	TRBJ1-4	CASSSTGNNEKLFF	TGTGCCAGCAGCTCGACAGGGAATAATGAAAAACTGTTTTTT
-	TRBD2	TRBV11-2	TRBJ2-5	CASSSGLAVRTETQYF	TGTGCCAGCAGCTCGGGACTAGCGGTCAGGACGGAGACCCAGTACTTC
-	-	TRBV25-1	TRBJ2-2	CASRSGLPSGELFF	TGTGCCAGCCGCTCGGGACTCCCTAGCGGGGAGCTGTTTTTT
-	-	TRBV19	TRBJ1-5	CASSIDGIPNQPQHF	TGTGCCAGTAGTATAGATGGCATTCCAAATCAGCCCCAGCATTTT
few	TRBD1	TRBV6-2/TRBV6-3	TRBJ1-5	CASSSLGQGMSNQPQHF	TGTGCCAGCAGCTCCCTTGGACAGGGAATGAGCAATCAGCCCCAGCATTTT
-	TRBD1	TRBV3-1/TRBV3-2	TRBJ2-5	CASSRLQGQQETQYF	TGTGCCAGCAGCCGCCTTCAGGGACAGCAAGAGACCCAGTACTTC
many	-	TRBV19	TRBJ1-2	CASSPNRISNYGYTF	TGTGCCAGTAGTCCCAACAGGATTTCTAACTATGGCTACACCTTC
-	-	TRBV1	TRBJ2-1	CTFRVTSGRGNEQFF	TGCACCTTTCGGGTGACTAGCGGGAGGGGAAATGAGCAGTTCTTC
few	-	TRBV5-4	TRBJ1-3	CASSVQGGGNTIYF	TGTGCCAGCAGCGTTCAGGGAGGTGGAAACACCATATATTTT
few	-	TRBV5-4	TRBJ2-7	CASSLDPGVAYEQYF	TGTGCCAGCAGCTTGGATCCGGGAGTGGCCTACGAGCAGTACTTC
once	-	TRBV7-2	TRBJ2-3	CASSRDLGSSSTDTQYF	TGTGCCAGCAGCCGGGACTTAGGATCATCTAGCACAGATACGCAGTATTTT
-	TRBD1	TRBV9	TRBJ1-6	CASSASDRGGSPLHF	TGTGCCAGCAGCGCCTCGGACAGGGGAGGTTCACCCCTCCACTTT
-	TRBD1	TRBV2	TRBJ1-1	CASSPGTVTEAFF	TGTGCCAGCAGTCCCGGGACAGTCACTGAAGCTTTCTTT
-	-	TRBV6-2/TRBV6-3	TRBJ1-2	CASRYRRGNYGYTF	TGTGCCAGCAGATACAGGCGGGGGAACTATGGCTACACCTTC
few	-	TRBV30	TRBJ1-4	CAWNGREREEKLFF	TGTGCCTGGAACGGGAGGGAACGAGAAGAAAAACTGTTTTTT
-	TRBD2	TRBV4-3	TRBJ2-3	CASSQIAGTSPSTDTQYF	TGCGCCAGCAGCCAAATAGCGGGGACTTCTCCTAGCACAGATACGCAGTATTTT
-	-	TRBV19	TRBJ1-1	CASWKNGLDEAFF	TGTGCCAGTTGGAAAAATGGACTTGATGAAGCTTTCTTT
-	-	TRBV6-4	TRBJ2-1	CASSDSSGSYNEQFF	TGTGCCAGCAGTGACTCTAGCGGCTCCTACAATGAGCAGTTCTTC
-	TRBD2	TRBV25-1	TRBJ2-2	CASRETSGRGSGELFF	TGTGCCAGCAGGGAAACTAGCGGGAGAGGGTCCGGGGAGCTGTTTTTT
-	-	TRBV19	TRBJ1-4	CASRGFGTNEKLFF	TGTGCCAGCCGGGGTTTCGGAACTAATGAAAAACTGTTTTTT
-	-	TRBV18	TRBJ2-4	CATLVLAKNIQYF	TGTGCCACCTTAGTACTAGCCAAAAACATTCAGTACTTC
-	-	TRBV3-1/TRBV3-2	TRBJ2-5	CASSQGAGSETQYF	TGTGCCAGCAGCCAAGGGGCGGGATCGGAGACCCAGTACTTC
-	TRBD1	TRBV5-1	TRBJ1-1	CASSLGTGRNTEAFF	TGCGCCAGCAGCTTGGGGACAGGGCGGAACACTGAAGCTTTCTTT
-	-	TRBV5-1	TRBJ2-2	CASSLGSGPGELFF	TGCGCCAGCAGCTTGGGATCGGGTCCCGGGGAGCTGTTTTTT
-	-	TRBV1	TRBJ2-1	CTSGSTSGRYNEQFF	TGCACCAGCGGATCCACTAGCGGGAGGTACAATGAGCAGTTCTTC
-	-	TRBV27	TRBJ2-5	CASSFWGQETQYF	TGTGCCAGCAGTTTTTGGGGGCAGGAGACCCAGTACTTC
-	-	TRBV6-5	TRBJ2-3	CASSSPGSDTQYF	TGTGCCAGCAGTTCCCCCGGGTCAGATACGCAGTATTTT